The present T cell receptor beta chain was sequenced within a study of vaccination effects on CD4 cells after COVID-19. Broader study findings: Sampling in the study covered few convalescent patients and included no early post-infection timepoints. Among infection- and vaccine-induced clones, marked clonal contraction occurred late after vaccination.

The method was immunoSEQ multiplex PCR; TCRdb's version includes in-frame clones alone and lacks a portion of them. This table holds 70,000 to 95,000 clones, roughly four fifths found once. CDR1 is SGHRS, CDR2 YFSETQ, per germline. The CDR3 has 16 residues. V dropped 2 bases and J dropped 0 bases, with 11 bases sitting between them. Viral peptide pool expansion of antigen-specific CD4+ T cells preceded sequencing in the ViraFEST assay. Having been cultured for around ten days, the cells underwent CD4+ T cell isolation. A note on this clone: Its antigen is unknown.

The chain carries TRBV5-1 and TRBJ2-2; possibly TRBD1 for D (6 bases). The receptor was isolated from a human donor who received a COVID-19 vaccine. The sample in question was CD4+ T cells from PBMCs cultured with HCoV-229E spike peptides, obtained before COVID-19 vaccination. Written as DNA, the CDR3 is TGCGCCAGCAGCTTATCTGACAGGCCGAACACCGGGGAGCTGTTTTTT. Translated, it gives CASSLSDRPNTGELFF.